Below, 30 T cell receptor beta chains from the same sample are listed, as sequenced in a study of blood T cells in healthy people across ages. Using a J-beta primer mix together with a sample-barcoded 5' primer, a second PCR was run for about 6 to 12 cycles. One entry per CDR3 protein results from TCRdb running MiXCR on the 5' RACE reads. The table has 1.5 million to 2 million distinct CDR3 sequences, around 40% seen once. The source material was blood. Receptor source: a human donor in good health.

This clonotype was observed a handful of times. V gene TRBV5-1 combines with J gene TRBJ2-3; 9 bases line up with TRBD2. Trimming cost V 5 bases and J 5 bases; bases outside gene matches: 9. This CDR3 has 15 amino acids. The germline V gene has CDR1 SGHRS and CDR2 YFSETQ. The CDR3 reads CASSGASGVEDTQYF. DNA for the CDR3: TGCGCCAGCAGTGGCGCTAGCGGGGTGGAAGATACGCAGTATTTT.

This clonotype was picked up a small number of times. The V gene is TRBV20-1, the J gene TRBJ2-1, with D uncertain. The germline V gene encodes CDR1 DFQATT and CDR2 SNEGSKA (reference sequence). The CDR3 is made up of 10 amino acids. V dropped 2 bases and J dropped 10 bases, with 6 bases sitting between them. The DNA for the CDR3 is TGCAGTGCTAGATGGCAGGAGCAGTTCTTC. It yields the protein CSARWQEQFF.

This clonotype showed up just a few times. This chain links TRBV20-1 with TRBJ2-7; maybe TRBD1 (5 bases). This CDR3 region has 14 residues. V was pared by 1 base and J by 2 bases, with 12 bases between. Germline CDR1 DFQATT, CDR2 SNEGSKA (reference sequence). In DNA, the CDR3 is TGCAGTGCTAGAGGGACATACAGACCCTACGAGCAGTACTTC. Translating gives CSARGTYRPYEQYF.

This clonotype was seen a handful of times. A read error may explain this, as a much larger clone is one base away. The chain is built from TRBV20-1 and TRBJ2-3; tentative D call: TRBD2 (6 bases). This CDR3 is built from 15 residues. Germline CDR1 and CDR2: DFQATT and SNEGSKA (reference sequence). The V and J ends lost 4 bases and 5 bases respectively, with 19 bases between them. This CDR3 reads CSATEGGVYRDTQYF. Here the CDR3 DNA reads TGCAGTGCTACCGAGGGCGGGGTTTATAGAGATACGCAGTATTTT.

CDR3 in DNA: TGCAGCGTTGATGGGACAGGGGTAGAGATTCGCGAGCAGTACTTC. Amino acid sequence: CSVDGTGVEIREQYF. This rearrangement joins TRBV29-1 to TRBJ2-7; TRBD1 aligns across 10 bases. V lost 3 bases to trimming and J lost 6 bases; unmatched junction nucleotides: 11. The CDR3 is 15 amino acids. Germline CDR1 SQVTM, CDR2 ANQGSEA.

On this clonotype: This may be a read error, as it is one base from a much larger clone. The chain combines TRBV6-2 or TRBV6-3 with TRBJ2-2; TRBD2 matches 8 bases. The CDR3 consists of 13 residues. Per the germline V gene, CDR1 is MNHEY and CDR2 is SVGEGT. In DNA form, the CDR3 reads TGTGCCGGCAGTAGCGGGGACACCGGGGAGCTGTTTTTT. Its translation: CAGSSGDTGELFF.

This clonotype was recorded at least ten times. The rearrangement joins TRBV11-1 to TRBJ2-6, with a possible D match to TRBD1 (5 bases). This CDR3 has 13 amino acids. The V gene lost 5 bases and the J gene lost 9 bases, with 11 bases spanning the gap. Germline CDR1 SGHAT, CDR2 FQDESV (reference sequence). CDR3 amino acids: CASSPDSDNVLTF. The CDR3 DNA reads TGTGCCAGCAGCCCAGACAGCGACAACGTCCTGACTTTC. Drawing the rest from reference TRBV11-1 and TRBJ2-6, the complete variable domain is EAEVAQSPRYKITEKSQAVAFWCDPISGHATLYWYRQILGQGPELLVQFQDESVVDDSQLPKDRFSAERLKGVDSTLKIQPAELGDSAMYLCASSPDSDNVLTFGAGSRLTVL.

In its sample, this clonotype was seen once. CDR3 in amino acids: CASSPVGTGWDTQYF. The CDR3 DNA reads as TGTGCCAGCAGTCCTGTAGGAACAGGGTGGGATACGCAGTATTTT. This chain uses TRBV28 with TRBJ2-3, with a weak D call TRBD1 (6 bases). The germline V gene has CDR1 MDHEN and CDR2 SYDVKM. V was shortened by 5 bases and J by 6 bases, with 18 bases between the two germline ends. The CDR3 extends over 15 amino acids.

This clonotype showed up just once. The chain joins TRBV9 to TRBJ1-1; D not certain. Looked up from germline, CDR1 is SGDLS and CDR2 is YYNGEE. This CDR3 contains 16 residues. V shed 3 bases and J shed 0 bases, with 15 bases lying between them. Here the CDR3 reads CASSAGGSLLNTEAFF. The DNA of the CDR3 is TGTGCCAGCAGCGCCGGAGGCAGTTTGTTGAACACTGAAGCTTTCTTT.

In DNA, the CDR3 is TGTGCCAGCAGCGACCAGACAGGGGGCTATGGCTACACCTTC. Residues: CASSDQTGGYGYTF. The chain is built from TRBV7-2 and TRBJ1-2, with 9 bases aligning to TRBD1. Germline values: CDR1 SGHTA, CDR2 FQGNSA. Trimming removed 5 bases from V and 4 bases from J; junction bases left unmatched: 5. The CDR3 loop spans 14 amino acids.

The CDR3 coding sequence is TGCAGCGTTCGCATCCCTAAAACCATGAACACTGAAGCTTTCTTT. Translating gives CSVRIPKTMNTEAFF. This chain joins TRBV29-1 and TRBJ1-1; D gene uncertain. The germline V gene has CDR1 SQVTM and CDR2 ANQGSEA. V shed 5 bases and J shed 0 bases, with 16 bases lying between them. The length of the CDR3 is 15 residues.

V gene TRBV20-1 combines with J gene TRBJ2-1; 11 nucleotides agree with TRBD2. The CDR3 sequence is 13 residues long. The trim removed 6 bases at V and 5 bases at J, leaving 3 bases unmatched. The V gene's germline CDR1 is DFQATT and CDR2 SNEGSKA (reference sequence). Here the CDR3 DNA reads TGCAGTGCGGAGGGACTAGCGGACAATGAGCAGTTCTTC. It translates to CSAEGLADNEQFF.

In the case of this clonotype: The junction does not match germline at one end; this may be a read error. V gene TRBV12-3 or TRBV12-4 combines with J gene TRBJ2-3, with TRBD2 as a possible D gene (6 bases). CDR3 length equals 15 residues. CDR3 DNA sequence: TGTGCCAGCAGTTTAGTTGCGGGGACGGAAGATACGGAGTATTTT. This codes for CASSLVAGTEDTEYF.

This clonotype is a singleton in its sample. The rearrangement links TRBV4-1 to TRBJ2-7; 8 bases line up with TRBD1. J gave up 4 bases and V 7 bases, and 6 bases lay outside the gene matches. The CDR3 consists of 13 residues. Germline CDR1 is MGHRA and CDR2 is YSYEKL. The CDR3 spells CASKPTGGYEQYF. The CDR3 region has the DNA TGCGCCAGCAAACCCACAGGGGGTTACGAGCAGTACTTC.

In DNA form, the CDR3 reads TGTGCCAGCAGCTTAAAGAACTATAGGGGCTCGCCAGCCTACAATGAGCAGTTCTTC. It codes for CASSLKNYRGSPAYNEQFF. The chain uses TRBV11-2 and TRBJ2-1, with a weak D call TRBD1 (5 bases). Deletions cut 2 bases from V and 2 bases from J, with 22 bases between. The germline V gene encodes CDR1 SGHAT and CDR2 FQNNGV. The length of the CDR3 is 19 residues.

The chain links TRBV20-1 to TRBJ2-5; D is undetermined. V was pared by 6 bases and J by 3 bases, with 20 bases between. Germline V gene lookup returns CDR1 DFQATT and CDR2 SNEGSKA (reference sequence). The CDR3 consists of 15 residues. The CDR3 nucleotides read TGCAGTGCCCTCCCGACGGCTTACCAAGAAGAGACCCAGTACTTC. Translated, it gives CSALPTAYQEETQYF.

V is TRBV5-1 and J is TRBJ2-1; 14 bases fit TRBD2. The CDR3 covers 16 residues. After removal of 5 bases from V and 5 bases from J, the junction contained 6 bases not matched to a gene. Germline CDR1 reads SGHRS; CDR2 reads YFSETQ. Here the CDR3 reads CASSLRGLAGDNEQFF. CDR3 bases: TGCGCCAGCAGTCTAAGGGGACTAGCGGGGGACAATGAGCAGTTCTTC.

This clonotype was detected a few times. The gene calls are TRBV6-1 and TRBJ1-5; D gene ambiguous. The CDR3 contains 14 residues. Deletions cut 4 bases from V and 0 bases from J, with 7 bases between. CDR1 is MNHNS, CDR2 SASEGT, per germline. Here the CDR3 DNA reads TGTGCCAGCAGTGGTGGGAGTAGCAATCAGCCCCAGCATTTT. Translated: CASSGGSSNQPQHF.

As regards this clonotype: This may arise from a read error, as a much more abundant clone is one base away. The chain is built from TRBV11-2 and TRBJ2-5; possible D gene TRBD2, 5 bases. Germline-derived CDR1 and CDR2 are SGHAT and FQNNGV. The CDR3 covers 14 residues. Trimming shortened V by 4 bases and J by 4 bases, and 13 bases separated the two germline ends. The CDR3 DNA sequence: TGTGCCAGCAGCTCCGGGGTCTCCCGAGAGACCCAGTACTTC. Translation: CASSSGVSRETQYF.

In DNA form, the CDR3 reads TGTGCCAGCAGCTTAGCGCCCACAGCGGGGGGGAATTACGAGCAGTACTTC. Protein: CASSLAPTAGGNYEQYF. The rearrangement joins TRBV7-2 to TRBJ2-7, with 10 bases aligning to TRBD2. Germline values: CDR1 SGHTA, CDR2 FQGNSA. The CDR3 sequence is 17 residues long. V shed 0 bases and J 4 bases; nucleotides not matched to a gene: 9.

This clonotype was counted between two and nine times. The rearrangement joins TRBV27 to TRBJ1-2; the match to TRBD1 covers 7 bases. V gave up 5 bases and J gave up 6 bases; unmatched junction bases: 9. The CDR3 spans 14 residues. The germline gives CDR1 MNHEY, CDR2 SMNVEV (reference sequence). CDR3 bases: TGTGCCAGCAGTACGGGACAGCAAACCCATGGCTACACCTTC. Residues: CASSTGQQTHGYTF.

The chain has TRBV4-1 and TRBJ2-7; 8 nucleotides agree with TRBD1. The CDR3 covers 18 residues. Germline CDR1 MGHRA, CDR2 YSYEKL. J lost 2 bases, V lost 6 bases, and 18 bases had no gene match. The CDR3 nucleotides read TGCGCCAGCAGTCTGCCGGACAGGGACATCTTGAATACCTACGAGCAGTACTTC. Translation: CASSLPDRDILNTYEQYF.

This chain connects TRBV7-6 to TRBJ1-3; tentatively, D is TRBD1 (6 bases). The length of the CDR3 is 16 residues. Germline loops: CDR1 SGHVS, CDR2 FNYEAQ. Trimming stripped 5 bases from V and 0 bases from J, with 14 bases between. CDR3 DNA sequence: TGTGCCAGCAGCCCATGGGACAATTTCTCTGGAAACACCATATATTTT. It translates to CASSPWDNFSGNTIYF.

The chain recombines TRBV6-5 with TRBJ2-5; D is perhaps TRBD1 (7 bases). CDR1 MNHEY and CDR2 SVGAGI come from the germline V gene. This CDR3 is built from 15 residues. V was cut by 3 bases and J by 3 bases, with 14 bases left in between. CDR3 loop: CASSYRGDSEETQYF. The CDR3 DNA reads TGTGCCAGCAGTTATAGGGGGGACAGCGAAGAGACCCAGTACTTC.

About this clonotype itself: An end of the junction differs from the germline gene, which may be a read error. This rearrangement joins TRBV7-3 to TRBJ2-1; 9 bases line up with TRBD2. The germline V gene has CDR1 SGHTA and CDR2 FQGTGA. CDR3 length: 16 amino acids. CDR3 DNA sequence: TGTACCAGCAGCCCGGAGAGCGGGGGGCCTTACAATGAGCAGTTCTTC. Translation gives CTSSPESGGPYNEQFF.

This clonotype was counted only a few times. The gene calls are TRBV4-3 and TRBJ2-7; 7 nucleotides match TRBD2. Germline-derived CDR1 and CDR2 are LGHNA and YSLEER. This CDR3 is built from 15 residues. Trimming cost V 4 bases and J 2 bases; bases outside gene matches: 8. The CDR3 region is CASSRQRGQAYEQYF. Written as DNA, the CDR3 is TGCGCCAGCAGCCGGCAGCGGGGCCAAGCCTACGAGCAGTACTTC.

This sequence joins TRBV10-3 and TRBJ1-1; 11 positions match TRBD1. The length of the CDR3 is 15 residues. Germline CDR1 and CDR2: ENHRY and SYGVKD. V shed 7 bases and J 7 bases; nucleotides not matched to a gene: 11. The CDR3 spells CAIKGVGQGDNEAFF. The CDR3 DNA reads as TGTGCCATCAAGGGGGTGGGACAGGGGGATAATGAAGCTTTCTTT.

CDR3 amino acids: CASSEPGPRYYEQYF. For the CDR3, the DNA is TGTGCCAGCAGCGAACCCGGGCCTCGATACTACGAGCAGTACTTC. The V call is TRBV7-9, the J call TRBJ2-1; D uncertain. The J call may not be correct, given that the DNA end is closer to TRBJ2-7. The CDR3 runs to 15 residues. Germline CDR1 SEHNR, CDR2 FQNEAQ (reference sequence).

The chain carries TRBV7-2 and TRBJ2-1; 9 nucleotides align to TRBD2. The germline CDR1 and CDR2 sequences are SGHTA and FQGNSA. The CDR3 totals 17 residues. Losses at the gene ends were 1 base for V and 3 bases for J; bases not matched to a gene: 7. The CDR3 DNA reads as TGTGCCAGCAGCTTAGGCGGGGGGGACGGTGGCTACAATGAGCAGTTCTTC. Residues: CASSLGGGDGGYNEQFF.

This clonotype was seen repeatedly, ten times or more. V and J are TRBV24-1 and TRBJ2-6; D unclear. V was cut by 9 bases and J by 1 base, with 9 bases left in between. The CDR3 has 14 residues. CDR1 and CDR2 (germline): KGHDR, SFDVKD. The CDR3 sequence is CATGPTSGANVLTF. CDR3 nucleotide sequence: TGTGCCACCGGTCCGACGTCTGGGGCCAACGTCCTGACTTTC.